This T cell receptor (beta chain) was profiled in a study of blood T cell repertoires in COVID-19. Study-wide context: Sources were T cells, B-cell-depleted T cells, or PBMCs; the material itself was cDNA or gDNA.

This clone was found once. In the original workflow: Reference gene primer amplification in the assay estimated nucleated cell counts. This table comes from immunoSEQ multiplex PCR, and its TCRdb copy is limited to in-frame clones, with some not included. From that table come the V and J calls and clone size; the DNA was used to work out D and trimming. There are 150,000 to 160,000 clones in the sample; 80% occur only once, and under 0.75% lies in the top ten. This CDR3 has 13 residues. V dropped 8 bases and J dropped 3 bases, with 14 bases sitting between them. Germline CDR1 is MNHEY and CDR2 is SVGAGI.

Sequencing was performed on peripheral blood. This chain uses TRBV6-5 with TRBJ2-7; D is unresolved. The TCR was taken from a man in his sixties with acute or convalescent COVID-19. The CDR3 coding sequence is TGTGCCAGCTGCGCGGCCCTCTGCTACGAGCAGTACTTC. It is translated as CASCAALCYEQYF.